What follows are 20 T cell receptor beta chains derived from one specimen sequenced in a study of response to subunit inactivated influenza vaccine. TCRdb reprocessed the RT-PCR reads with MiXCR, giving one entry per CDR3 protein. The repertoire holds 450,000 to 600,000 distinct CDR3 sequences, with under 8.5% as singletons. The material sequenced was PBMCs from blood, taken less than 25 months after vaccination. These TCRs come from a man aged 45 to 70 who received an inactivated influenza vaccine.

This clonotype was picked up many times. The chain has TRBV20-1 and TRBJ1-6; D perhaps matches TRBD1 (5 bases). Germline V CDR1 and CDR2: DFQATT, SNEGSKA (reference sequence). The V end was cut by 2 bases, the J end by 0 bases, with 14 bases between. CDR3 length: 17 residues. DNA for the CDR3: TGCAGTGCTAGAAGCCTCCGACAGAGCTCCTATAATTCACCCCTCCACTTT. It is translated as CSARSLRQSSYNSPLHF.

A few counts support this clonotype. V usage is TRBV11-3 and J usage is TRBJ2-3; no clear D. The CDR3 has 15 residues. Trimming left V 0 bases short and J 4 bases short, with 11 bases between. CDR1 is SGHNT and CDR2 is YENEEA in the germline V gene. CDR3 bases: TGTGCCAGCAGCTTAGATATAGCAGGCTCAGATACGCAGTATTTT. Protein product: CASSLDIAGSDTQYF.

This rearrangement joins TRBV4-2 to TRBJ1-6, with a weak D call TRBD1 (5 bases). V shed 4 bases and J shed 10 bases, with 17 bases lying between them. Germline-derived CDR1 and CDR2 are LGHNA and YNFKEQ. The CDR3 consists of 15 residues. The CDR3 is CASSLGLGDRSPLHF. CDR3 coding DNA: TGTGCCAGCAGCCTGGGATTGGGGGATCGGTCACCCCTCCACTTT.

This clonotype was detected many times. V and J are TRBV20-1 and TRBJ2-4; no reliable D call. Germline V gene data show CDR1 as DFQATT and CDR2 as SNEGSKA (reference sequence). The CDR3 consists of 16 residues. The ends were cut back, 0 bases at V and 0 bases at J, with 12 bases in the middle. This CDR3 reads CSARDRMGIAKNIQYF. As DNA, the CDR3 is TGCAGTGCTAGAGATCGGATGGGAATAGCCAAAAACATTCAGTACTTC.

This clonotype was observed a handful of times. The chain uses TRBV6-2 or TRBV6-3 and TRBJ1-2, with D possibly matching TRBD1 (6 bases). The V and J ends lost 6 bases and 5 bases respectively, with 19 bases between them. CDR1 and CDR2 from the germline V gene are MNHEY and SVGEGT. The CDR3 totals 15 residues. CDR3 region: CASSHWDTSTYGYTF. CDR3 nucleotide sequence: TGTGCCAGCAGCCACTGGGACACCTCGACTTATGGCTACACCTTC.

The V and J genes are TRBV15 and TRBJ1-5, with D tentatively TRBD1 (5 bases). V was shortened by 0 bases and J by 2 bases, with 20 bases between the two germline ends. Germline values: CDR1 LNHNV, CDR2 YYDKDF (reference sequence). This CDR3 region has 19 residues. The CDR3 nucleotides are TGTGCCACCAGCAGAGATCTGGTACTGTTACAGGATGGCAATCAGCCCCAGCATTTT. Translated, it gives CATSRDLVLLQDGNQPQHF.

The chain employs TRBV10-3 and TRBJ2-3, with TRBD2 identical over 10 bases. CDR3 size: 18 residues. Germline V gives CDR1 ENHRY, CDR2 SYGVKD. The trim removed 6 bases at V and 4 bases at J, leaving 16 bases unmatched. DNA of the CDR3: TGTGCCATCAGCGGCTTAGGGTTAGCGGGAGGCCCGGCAGATACGCAGTATTTT. Its translation is CAISGLGLAGGPADTQYF.

This clonotype has just a few counts. The V call is TRBV15, the J call TRBJ2-7; TRBD2 matches 7 bases. The CDR3 is made up of 16 amino acids. CDR1 is LNHNV, CDR2 YYDKDF, per germline (reference sequence). Germline trimming cut 0 bases from V and 2 bases from J; bases unmatched to any gene: 7. The CDR3 DNA reads TGTGCCACCAGCAGAGATTTTGAGCGGGATCCCTACGAGCAGTACTTC. It encodes CATSRDFERDPYEQYF.

This clonotype was observed a few times. This chain uses TRBV27 with TRBJ1-5; tentative D call: TRBD1 (6 bases). CDR3 length: 15 residues. CDR1 is MNHEY, CDR2 SMNVEV, per germline (reference sequence). Trimming took 0 bases from V and 4 from J, leaving 10 bases between them. CDR3 protein: CASSLSQGGNQPQHF. CDR3 nucleotides: TGTGCCAGCAGTTTATCACAGGGCGGGAATCAGCCCCAGCATTTT.

The rearrangement links TRBV3-1 to TRBJ2-1; 8 nucleotides align to TRBD1. The CDR3 is made up of 15 amino acids. Germline assignment: CDR1 LGHDT and CDR2 YNNKEL (reference sequence). V gave up 5 bases and J gave up 9 bases; unmatched junction bases: 12. CDR3 bases: TGTGCCAGCAGCAGCCGGGACAGGCGAGTCGGTGAGCAGTTCTTC. It yields the protein CASSSRDRRVGEQFF.

This clonotype came up many times. V is TRBV28 and J is TRBJ2-7, with no clear D. V lost 3 bases to trimming and J lost 7 bases, with 10 bases between them. The germline gives CDR1 MDHEN, CDR2 SYDVKM. The CDR3 is made up of 12 amino acids. CDR3 loop: CASSLSGREQYF. The CDR3 DNA reads as TGTGCCAGCAGTTTGTCCGGTAGGGAGCAGTACTTC.

This clonotype has more than one count but fewer than ten. The V call is TRBV20-1, the J call TRBJ2-1; 9 bases map to TRBD2. CDR3 length: 14 residues. Germline CDR1 reads DFQATT; CDR2 reads SNEGSKA (reference sequence). V lost 6 bases and J lost 6; bases outside the gene matches: 9. Here the CDR3 DNA reads TGCAGTGCGCCACTAGCGGGCGGGACCAATGAGCAGTTCTTC. Protein sequence: CSAPLAGGTNEQFF.

The chain couples TRBV4-1 to TRBJ2-5, with 9 bases fitting TRBD1. Looked up from germline, CDR1 is MGHRA and CDR2 is YSYEKL. CDR3 length equals 14 residues. V was clipped by 2 bases and J by 9 bases; unmatched bases: 7. DNA for the CDR3: TGCGCCAGCAGCCAACCGGGACAGGGATTTGCCCAGTACTTC. It encodes CASSQPGQGFAQYF.

There are many counts of this clonotype. J is TRBJ1-1 and V is TRBV7-9; D unclear. This CDR3 comprises 16 residues. V shed 4 bases and J shed 1 base, with 16 bases lying between them. Germline CDR1 SEHNR, CDR2 FQNEAQ (reference sequence). Here the CDR3 reads CASSSPYGVWNTEAFF. As DNA, the CDR3 is TGTGCCAGCAGCTCCCCCTACGGGGTGTGGAACACTGAAGCTTTCTTT.

The J gene is TRBJ2-5, the V gene TRBV20-1, with 8 nucleotides matching TRBD2. The CDR3 loop spans 12 amino acids. CDR1 and CDR2 from the germline V gene are DFQATT and SNEGSKA (reference sequence). The junction had 4 bases not matched to a gene; V was cut back by 7 bases and J by 3 bases. The CDR3 DNA follows: TGCAGTGACGGGACTAGAAAAGAGACCCAGTACTTC. Its protein is CSDGTRKETQYF.

This clonotype was observed at least ten times. V and J are TRBV7-3 and TRBJ2-7; 11 positions match TRBD2. CDR1 and CDR2 from the germline V gene are SGHTA and FQGTGA. This CDR3 is built from 15 residues. Trimming took 3 bases from V and 3 from J; bases not matched to a gene: 4. The CDR3 nucleotides are TGTGCCAGCAGCTTGACTAGCGGGACAGTCTACGAGCAGTACTTC. Amino acids: CASSLTSGTVYEQYF.

This clonotype was seen repeatedly, ten times or more. The CDR3 spells CASSLVMLAGVYEQYF. CDR3 coding DNA: TGTGCCAGCAGCTTAGTGATGCTAGCGGGAGTCTACGAGCAGTACTTC. J is TRBJ2-7 and V is TRBV7-2, with 10 bases aligning to TRBD2. The CDR3 length is 16 residues. Unmatched junction bases numbered 6, after V lost 1 base and J lost 3 bases. The germline V gene has CDR1 SGHTA and CDR2 FQGNSA.

This clonotype was found a few times. The chain uses TRBV19 and TRBJ1-5, with D perhaps TRBD1 (6 bases). The germline V gene encodes CDR1 LNHDA and CDR2 SQIVND (reference sequence). The CDR3 sequence is 13 residues long. V gave up 6 bases and J gave up 8 bases, with 14 bases separating them. CDR3 DNA sequence: TGTGCCAGTAGCGGGCAGGGGAAAGAGCCCCAGCATTTT. It encodes CASSGQGKEPQHF.

The chain employs TRBV11-2 and TRBJ2-4; tentative D call: TRBD1 (6 bases). V was clipped by 0 bases and J by 8 bases, with 11 bases between them. This CDR3 has 14 residues. From germline, CDR1 is SGHAT and CDR2 FQNNGV. CDR3 residues: CASSLDQGRDIQYF. The CDR3 DNA follows: TGTGCCAGCAGCTTAGACCAGGGGCGGGACATTCAGTACTTC.

The V gene is TRBV9, the J gene TRBJ2-7, with 8 bases lining up with TRBD1. Per the germline V gene, CDR1 is SGDLS and CDR2 is YYNGEE. The CDR3 contains 14 residues. V was clipped by 1 base and J by 6 bases; unmatched bases: 6. The CDR3 spells CASSVYGQGGEQYF. The DNA for the CDR3 is TGTGCCAGCAGCGTATACGGACAGGGAGGCGAGCAGTACTTC.